These 25 T cell receptor beta chains originate from one sample sequenced in a study of T-cell memory formation after mild COVID-19. TCRdb fed the 5' RACE reads into MiXCR, producing one record per CDR3 protein. The data hold roughly 300,000 distinct CDR3 sequences, with around 13% observed a single time. The sequenced material came from PBMCs or a T cell subset sorted from them (not recorded which). The origin of the receptors is a man in his late teens or twenties who had mild COVID-19 (a few samples of this study predate the infection). Cell type and time point are not known.

A few counts support this clonotype. This chain links TRBV5-1 with TRBJ1-1, with a weak D call TRBD1 (5 bases). V was shortened by 4 bases and J by 6 bases, with 13 bases between the two germline ends. Per the germline V gene, CDR1 is SGHRS and CDR2 is YFSETQ. This CDR3 is built from 13 residues. The CDR3 DNA reads as TGCGCCAGCAGCCCTGATGGGGGTGCTGAAGCTTTCTTT. Its protein product is CASSPDGGAEAFF. Combining the CDR3 with reference TRBV5-1 and TRBJ1-1 gives the whole variable domain KAGVTQTPRYLIKTRGQQVTLSCSPISGHRSVSWYQQTPGQGLQFLFEYFSETQRNKGNFPGRFSGRQFSNSRSEMNVSTLELGDSALYLCASSPDGGAEAFFGQGTRLTVV.

J is TRBJ2-1 and V is TRBV19; 8 nucleotides line up with TRBD2. V shed 5 bases, J shed 7 bases, and the junction held 7 bases outside the gene matches. CDR1 and CDR2 from the germline V gene are LNHDA and SQIVND (reference sequence). The CDR3 loop spans 14 amino acids. The CDR3 spells CASSPAGGENEQFF. In nucleotides, the CDR3 is TGTGCCAGTAGTCCAGCCGGGGGGGAAAATGAGCAGTTCTTC.

This clonotype was recorded at least ten times. The V gene is TRBV9, the J gene TRBJ1-4, with 9 bases identical to TRBD1. The CDR3 totals 15 residues. J gave up 3 bases and V 4 bases, and 4 bases lay outside the gene matches. Germline V gene sequence: CDR1 SGDLS, CDR2 YYNGEE. The CDR3 DNA follows: TGTGCCAGCAGCCCGCGACAGGGGGCTAATGAAAAACTGTTTTTT. The encoded protein is CASSPRQGANEKLFF.

The gene calls are TRBV24-1 and TRBJ2-1, with D perhaps assigned TRBD1 or TRBD2 (5 bases each). The germline V and J ends were trimmed by 4 bases and 5 bases, with 17 bases remaining between them. Germline CDR1 is KGHDR and CDR2 is SFDVKD. The CDR3 runs 16 residues. Here the CDR3 reads CATSEFENQGDNEQFF. DNA of the CDR3: TGTGCCACCAGTGAATTCGAGAATCAGGGAGACAATGAGCAGTTCTTC.

The rearrangement joins TRBV19 to TRBJ2-1; 7 bases line up with TRBD2. This CDR3 region has 16 residues. Per germline, CDR1 LNHDA and CDR2 SQIVND (reference sequence). With V trimmed by 5 bases and J by 4 bases, 11 bases remained unmatched. The CDR3 coding sequence is TGTGCCAGTAGTGCCCGCCCCGGGGGGACGTACAATGAGCAGTTCTTC. Protein: CASSARPGGTYNEQFF.

The chain links TRBV29-1 to TRBJ2-5; D is perhaps TRBD1 or TRBD2 (5 bases each). V lost 5 bases to trimming and J lost 3 bases, with 10 bases between them. This CDR3 region has 12 residues. Per germline, CDR1 SQVTM and CDR2 ANQGSEA. As DNA, the CDR3 is TGCAGCGTTCCGAGGGGAGAAGAGACCCAGTACTTC. The encoded protein is CSVPRGEETQYF.

The chain links TRBV7-9 to TRBJ2-5, with 9 positions matching TRBD1. The length of the CDR3 is 16 residues. Germline values: CDR1 SEHNR, CDR2 FQNEAQ (reference sequence). Trimming took 5 bases from V and 7 from J; bases not matched to a gene: 14. Here the CDR3 DNA reads TGTGCCAGCAGCGCGTCCGCTTACAGGGGGCGTAGGACCCAGTACTTC. This codes for CASSASAYRGRRTQYF.

This clonotype occurred a few times. The V and J genes are TRBV4-2 and TRBJ2-5, with 7 bases identical to TRBD2. J gave up 5 bases and V 1 base, and 4 bases lay outside the gene matches. The CDR3 runs 14 residues. Germline loops: CDR1 LGHNA, CDR2 YNFKEQ. CDR3 protein: CASSQVGRGETQYF. The CDR3 nucleotides read TGTGCCAGCAGCCAAGTAGGGCGGGGGGAGACCCAGTACTTC.

This clonotype has a handful of counts. The chain is built from TRBV2 and TRBJ2-6; tentative D call: TRBD1 (5 bases). Germline V lookup: CDR1 SNHLY, CDR2 FYNNEI. Trimming took 7 bases from V and 3 from J, leaving 10 bases between them. The CDR3 runs to 14 residues. The CDR3 DNA reads TGTGCCAGCATAGGGGTTGTTGGGGCCAACGTCCTGACTTTC. Translation: CASIGVVGANVLTF. The complete variable domain, with remaining parts taken from reference TRBV2 and TRBJ2-6, reads EPEVTQTPSHQVTQMGQEVILRCVPISNHLYFYWYRQILGQKVEFLVSFYNNEISEKSEIFDDQFSVERPDGSNFTLKIRSTKLEDSAMYFCASIGVVGANVLTFGAGSRLTVL.

The chain uses TRBV11-2 and TRBJ1-1; the D is unclear. The length of the CDR3 is 13 residues. Germline CDR1 and CDR2: SGHAT and FQNNGV. Trimming stripped 2 bases from V and 3 bases from J, with 7 bases between. CDR3: CASSLNPDTEAFF. The CDR3, as DNA: TGTGCCAGCAGCTTAAACCCCGACACTGAAGCTTTCTTT.

A few counts support this clonotype. V gene TRBV4-1 combines with J gene TRBJ1-6; 9 bases align to TRBD1. This CDR3 contains 15 residues. Germline V gene sequence: CDR1 MGHRA, CDR2 YSYEKL. Trimming removed 7 bases from V and 9 bases from J; junction bases left unmatched: 10. The DNA for the CDR3 is TGCGCCAGCACCCGGGGGGACAGGGTCCCTTCACCCCTCCACTTT. Its translation: CASTRGDRVPSPLHF.

With regard to this clonotype: Compared with germline, one end of the junction differs, possibly owing to a read error. The J gene is TRBJ2-5, the V gene TRBV7-3; D unclear. Per germline, CDR1 SGHTA and CDR2 FQGTGA. The CDR3 contains 13 residues. CDR3 DNA sequence: TGTGCCAGCAGCTCGGTTGCTAAAGAGACCCGGTACTTC. Its translation: CASSSVAKETRYF.

The chain is built from TRBV12-3 or TRBV12-4 and TRBJ1-1, with D possibly TRBD1 on 5 matching bases. The V end was cut by 7 bases, the J end by 2 bases, with 11 bases between. The CDR3 consists of 13 residues. CDR3 residues: CASTVGGNTEAFF. The CDR3 nucleotides are TGTGCCAGCACCGTGGGGGGAAACACTGAAGCTTTCTTT.

The chain recombines TRBV10-2 with TRBJ2-3; 9 bases fit TRBD2. The V and J ends lost 11 bases and 0 bases, in that order; junction bases with no gene match: 9. Germline loops: CDR1 WSHSY, CDR2 SAAADI. The CDR3 has 15 amino acids. CDR3 coding DNA: TGCGCCGGAGCGGGGGGTCCAGCTAGCACAGATACGCAGTATTTT. It codes for CAGAGGPASTDTQYF.

The chain couples TRBV5-3 to TRBJ1-1, with 7 bases identical to TRBD1. TRBV5-3 counts as an open reading frame of uncertain function. The CDR3 is made up of 13 amino acids. Trimming took 5 bases from V and 4 from J; bases not matched to a gene: 5. DNA of the CDR3: TGTGCCAGAAGAGGGGGCAGGGGCACTGAAGCTTTCTTT. Translating gives CARRGGRGTEAFF.

The genes are TRBV6-6 and TRBJ1-2, with D uncertain. The V end was cut by 5 bases, the J end by 4 bases, with 11 bases between. The CDR3 sequence is 13 residues long. Germline V gene sequence: CDR1 MNHNY, CDR2 SVGAGI (reference sequence). The CDR3 DNA reads as TGTGCCAGCAGTCATGACAACGGCTATGGCTACACCTTC. It yields the protein CASSHDNGYGYTF.

This clonotype was counted only a few times. This CDR3 reads CASVIRAANHSPLHF. CDR3 sequence (DNA): TGTGCCAGCGTCATAAGGGCAGCGAATCATTCACCCCTCCACTTT. This sequence joins TRBV2 and TRBJ1-6; D call uncertain. The CDR3 has 15 residues. Trimming removed 8 bases from V and 8 bases from J, with 19 bases in between. Per the germline V gene, CDR1 is SNHLY and CDR2 is FYNNEI.

This clonotype showed up just a few times. The genes are TRBV7-3 and TRBJ1-4; 8 bases agree with TRBD1. CDR1 is SGHTA, CDR2 FQGTGA, per germline. The CDR3 runs to 15 residues. V gave up 5 bases and J gave up 5 bases; unmatched junction bases: 7. CDR3 in amino acids: CASSPGQVANEKLFF. CDR3 nucleotide sequence: TGTGCCAGCAGCCCGGGACAGGTCGCGAATGAAAAACTGTTTTTT.

The chain joins TRBV18 to TRBJ1-1, with TRBD1 matching 11 bases. Germline loops: CDR1 KGHSH, CDR2 LQKENI. The CDR3 covers 14 residues. V lost 5 bases and J lost 6; bases outside the gene matches: 5. The CDR3 here is CASSSPGQGAEAFF. As DNA, the CDR3 is TGTGCCAGCTCAAGTCCGGGACAGGGGGCTGAAGCTTTCTTT.

This clonotype has just a few counts. The V call is TRBV5-1, the J call TRBJ1-1; the D gene is possibly TRBD1 (5 bases). This CDR3 comprises 12 residues. V dropped 7 bases and J dropped 4 bases, with 11 bases sitting between them. CDR1 SGHRS and CDR2 YFSETQ come from the germline V gene. The CDR3 loop reads CASGYGGTEAFF. CDR3 nucleotide sequence: TGCGCCAGCGGATACGGGGGCACTGAAGCTTTCTTT.

This clonotype was counted ten times or more. V is TRBV3-1 and J is TRBJ1-1; TRBD1 agrees at 7 bases. Germline V gives CDR1 LGHDT, CDR2 YNNKEL (reference sequence). The CDR3 covers 15 residues. The V segment lost 1 base and the J segment 6 bases; nucleotides outside the gene matches: 8. The CDR3 DNA is TGTGCCAGCAGCCAAGTGAGACAGGGTACCCCTGAAGCTTTCTTT. Its protein is CASSQVRQGTPEAFF.

This clonotype was seen repeatedly, ten times or more. The chain carries TRBV11-2 and TRBJ2-1, with 8 bases fitting TRBD1. The V gene's germline CDR1 is SGHAT and CDR2 FQNNGV. V lost 1 base, J lost 2 bases, and 4 bases stayed unmatched. This CDR3 region has 16 residues. The CDR3: CASSLVTGGTYNEQFF. The CDR3 DNA reads as TGTGCCAGCAGCTTAGTCACAGGGGGTACCTACAATGAGCAGTTCTTC.

V is TRBV6-6 and J is TRBJ1-4, with 9 bases matching TRBD1. The junction had 9 bases not matched to a gene; V was cut back by 2 bases and J by 8 bases. The germline CDR1 and CDR2 sequences are MNHNY and SVGAGI (reference sequence). This CDR3 comprises 16 residues. The CDR3 DNA reads TGTGCCAGCAGTTACCCTGGGGGACAGGGAAGGGAAAAACTGTTTTTT. Protein sequence: CASSYPGGQGREKLFF.

In its sample, this clonotype was seen once. This rearrangement joins TRBV29-1 to TRBJ2-3; possibly TRBD1 for D (7 bases). V lost 8 bases, J lost 0 bases, and 9 bases lay in between. CDR1 is SQVTM, CDR2 ANQGSEA, per germline. The CDR3 runs 12 residues. CDR3 region: CSPGGSTDTQYF. DNA for the CDR3: TGCAGCCCAGGGGGGAGCACAGATACGCAGTATTTT.

The CDR3 DNA is TGTGCCAGCTCACCGACTAGCGGGAGACACACCGGGGAGCTGTTTTTT. Its translation is CASSPTSGRHTGELFF. The V and J genes are TRBV18 and TRBJ2-2; 12 bases align to TRBD2. Looked up from germline, CDR1 is KGHSH and CDR2 is LQKENI. V was clipped by 3 bases and J by 3 bases; unmatched bases: 2. The length of the CDR3 is 16 residues. The full variable domain, in which reference TRBV18 and TRBJ2-2 provide the parts outside the CDR3, is NAGVMQNPRHLVRRRGQEARLRCSPMKGHSHVYWYRQLPEEGLKFMVYLQKENIIDESGMPKERFSAEFPKEGPSILRIQQVVRGDSAAYFCASSPTSGRHTGELFFGEGSRLTVL.